The clone carrying this T cell receptor beta chain appeared once. Its antigen is undetermined. The CDR3 has 16 amino acids. The source of the sample is a study of OX40 agonist ivuxolimab in advanced cancers. Study-level points and caveats: Within 6 weeks, CD4+ and CD8+ blood T cells expanded clonally at 0.1 to 3.0 mg/kg. Near-lowest levels of clonal expansion characterized partial responders at 0.1-3.0 mg/kg.

Repertoires were generated with immunoSEQ multiplex PCR, while TCRdb's copy carries only in-frame clones and drops some. The data contain 60,000 to 85,000 clones, under 90% of them seen just once; the ten biggest clones take up around 2.6%. The sample was CD4+ or CD8+ T cells sorted from blood, taken in a trial of the OX40 agonist ivuxolimab. The gene calls are TRBV12-2 and TRBJ2-7; the table's TRBD1 call for D was not verified on the DNA. TRBV12-2 is designated a pseudogene. This receptor was obtained from an adult with an advanced solid tumor such as melanoma, head and neck, liver or kidney cancer. Here the CDR3 reads CAADRARGKYSYEQYF. The CDR3 nucleotides read TGTGCGGCAGACAGGGCACGCGGGAAATACTCCTACGAGCAGTACTTC.